Listed below are T cell receptor beta chains from one sample, sequenced in a study of T cell clones after liver transplantation. The data were produced by immunoSEQ multiplex PCR, yet TCRdb's version contains in-frame clones alone and is incomplete. Here the sample spans some 40,000 clones, approximately 86% being singletons. The input for sequencing was CD4+ T cells from blood, taken 24 months after liver transplant. Receptors originate from a human patient who received a liver transplant. The T cells may come from the graft donor. Both conserved end residues are part of each CDR3. A D gene is named only where the DNA matches it firmly. Expanded clones get a size class; other rows say once, few or many, or leave the size out.

CDR3,DNA,J,V,size,D
CATSRGRDYGYTF,TGTGCCACCAGTAGGGGGCGCGACTATGGCTACACCTTC,TRBJ1-2,TRBV15,NA,TRBD1
CSGGTNEKLFF,TGCAGCGGTGGAACTAATGAAAAACTGTTTTTT,TRBJ1-4,TRBV29-1,NA,NA
CASSLGRNTEAFF,TGTGCCAGCAGCTTGGGCAGGAACACTGAAGCTTTCTTT,TRBJ1-1,TRBV5-6,once,NA
CATPGGAATDTQYF,TGTGCCACCCCCGGGGGGGCGGCGACAGATACGCAGTATTTT,TRBJ2-3,TRBV18,few,TRBD2
CASSLGANEKLFF,TGCGCCAGCAGCTTGGGCGCAAATGAAAAACTGTTTTTT,TRBJ1-4,TRBV5-1,NA,NA
CASSLAAGTNYNEQFF,TGTGCCAGCAGCTTAGCCGCCGGGACTAACTACAATGAGCAGTTCTTC,TRBJ2-1,TRBV7-7,NA,TRBD2
CASSSGRETQYF,TGTGCCAGCAGCTCGGGGAGGGAGACCCAGTACTTC,TRBJ2-5,TRBV7-9,NA,NA
CATSSDRDRAYNEQFF,TGTGCCACCAGCTCTGACCGGGACAGGGCCTACAATGAGCAGTTCTTC,TRBJ2-1,TRBV15,NA,TRBD1
CASSFGAAKNIQYF,TGCGCCAGCAGCTTCGGGGCGGCCAAAAACATTCAGTACTTC,TRBJ2-4,TRBV5-1,NA,NA
CASSLRDRGEQYF,TGTGCCAGCAGCTTACGCGACAGGGGTGAGCAGTACTTC,TRBJ2-5,TRBV7-3,NA,TRBD1
CASSFRQFYGYTF,TGTGCCAGTAGTTTCCGACAGTTCTATGGCTACACCTTC,TRBJ1-2,TRBV19,NA,NA
CSVVEGAQRAEQFF,TGCAGCGTTGTTGAAGGGGCCCAGCGAGCTGAGCAGTTCTTC,TRBJ2-1,TRBV29-1,NA,NA
CASSAARGLFF,TGTGCCAGTAGTGCAGCCCGTGGGCTGTTTTTT,TRBJ2-2,TRBV19,NA,NA
CASSSRTGRNQPQHF,TGTGCCAGCAGCTCTAGGACAGGCAGGAATCAGCCCCAGCATTTT,TRBJ1-5,TRBV7-2,NA,TRBD1
CASKATGLGELFF,TGTGCCAGTAAGGCTACAGGGTTGGGGGAGCTGTTTTTT,TRBJ2-2,TRBV19,NA,NA
CASSFSRATSTDTQYF,TGTGCCAGCAGTTTTTCCCGGGCCACTAGCACAGATACGCAGTATTTT,TRBJ2-3,TRBV27,NA,NA
CAISEVTETPYEQYF,TGTGCCATCAGTGAGGTAACAGAGACTCCGTACGAGCAGTACTTC,TRBJ2-7,TRBV10-3,once,NA
CASSLDGTSLVEQYF,TGCGCCAGCAGCTTGGACGGGACTAGCCTAGTCGAGCAGTACTTC,TRBJ2-7,TRBV5-1,NA,TRBD2
CASSYYGGYRDSTTSPSGYTF,TGTGCCAGCAGTTATTACGGCGGGTACCGGGACTCTACAACCTCCCCTAGCGGCTACACCTTC,TRBJ1-2,TRBV27,NA,NA
CASSLTGTGTYEQYF,TGTGCCAGCAGTCTAACCGGGACAGGCACCTACGAGCAGTACTTC,TRBJ2-7,TRBV28,NA,TRBD1
CASSRPGQGATGEQYF,TGTGCCAGTAGTAGACCGGGACAGGGGGCGACGGGCGAGCAGTACTTC,TRBJ2-7,TRBV19,NA,TRBD1
CASSPPEARLNEKLFF,TGTGCCAGCTCACCACCGGAGGCCAGGCTTAATGAAAAACTGTTTTTT,TRBJ1-4,TRBV18,NA,NA
CASSLQGNGYTF,TGTGCCAGCAGCCTACAGGGGAATGGCTACACCTTC,TRBJ1-2,TRBV7-9,NA,TRBD1
CASSWWPLAGGGDTQYF,TGTGCCAGCAGCTGGTGGCCGCTAGCGGGAGGCGGGGATACGCAGTATTTT,TRBJ2-3,TRBV5-6,NA,TRBD2
CASSLTGGRLSNQPQHF,TGTGCCAGCAGCTTGACAGGGGGACGTTTGAGCAATCAGCCCCAGCATTTT,TRBJ1-5,TRBV5-6,NA,TRBD1
CASTASGDEQFF,TGTGCCAGCACTGCTAGCGGGGATGAGCAGTTCTTC,TRBJ2-1,TRBV27,NA,TRBD2
CASNKEAGYVGELFF,TGCGCCAGCAACAAAGAGGCAGGCTACGTCGGGGAGCTGTTTTTT,TRBJ2-2,TRBV5-1,NA,NA
CASSRRFGGKNTEAFF,TGTGCCAGCAGCCGGAGGTTCGGGGGTAAGAATACTGAAGCTTTCTTT,TRBJ1-1,TRBV5-8,NA,NA
CARQGAKNIQYF,TGTGCCAGACAGGGGGCCAAAAACATTCAGTACTTC,TRBJ2-4,TRBV30,NA,TRBD1
CASSLVGGINTEAFF,TGTGCCAGCAGCTTGGTAGGGGGTATAAACACTGAAGCTTTCTTT,TRBJ1-1,TRBV11-1,NA,NA
CASSSRGRNTGELFF,TGCGCCAGCAGCTCCAGGGGGAGGAACACCGGGGAGCTGTTTTTT,TRBJ2-2,TRBV5-1,once,TRBD1
CASSRRLQETQYF,TGTGCCAGCAGCCGCCGACTCCAAGAGACCCAGTACTTC,TRBJ2-5,TRBV14,once,NA
CASSLGGTGDYTF,TGCGCCAGCAGCTTGGGCGGGACCGGAGACTACACCTTC,TRBJ1-2,TRBV5-1,NA,NA
CASFQKGSGGEQYF,TGTGCCAGCTTTCAAAAGGGGTCGGGGGGGGAGCAGTACTTC,TRBJ2-7,TRBV27,NA,TRBD2
CSVEALGANVLTF,TGCAGCGTTGAAGCTCTCGGGGCCAACGTCCTGACTTTC,TRBJ2-6,TRBV29-1,few,NA
CASSVGSRENYGYTF,TGTGCCAGCAGCGTAGGGTCCAGGGAAAACTATGGCTACACCTTC,TRBJ1-2,TRBV9,NA,NA
CASSVDSGSQDTQYF,TGTGCCAGCAGCGTAGACAGCGGGTCTCAGGATACGCAGTATTTT,TRBJ2-3,TRBV9,once,NA
CASSPASGDGYTF,TGTGCCAGCTCACCCGCTAGCGGGGACGGCTACACCTTC,TRBJ1-2,TRBV18,NA,NA
CASTASGGNFYEQYF,TGTGCCAGCACTGCCTCCGGGGGCAACTTCTACGAGCAGTACTTC,TRBJ2-7,TRBV6-1,NA,NA
CASSYSETGYGYTF,TGTGCCAGCAGTTACTCCGAGACCGGCTATGGCTACACCTTC,TRBJ1-2,TRBV6-6,once,NA
CASSTGTGSYEQYF,TGTGCCAGCAGCACCGGGACAGGAAGCTACGAGCAGTACTTC,TRBJ2-7,TRBV7-2,NA,TRBD1
CASSLGDRPNSGANVLTF,TGTGCCAGCAGCTTGGGGGACCGGCCAAACTCTGGGGCCAACGTCCTGACTTTC,TRBJ2-6,TRBV5-4,NA,NA
CASRAGGHADTQYF,TGCGCCTCCAGGGCGGGGGGCCACGCAGATACGCAGTATTTT,TRBJ2-3,TRBV5-1,NA,TRBD2
CASSLGSRAGANVLTF,TGTGCCAGCAGCTTGGGAAGCAGGGCTGGGGCCAACGTCCTGACTTTC,TRBJ2-6,TRBV7-6,NA,NA
CASSQDWGQGRTGELFF,TGTGCCAGCAGCCAAGATTGGGGACAGGGGAGGACCGGGGAGCTGTTTTTT,TRBJ2-2,TRBV14,NA,TRBD1